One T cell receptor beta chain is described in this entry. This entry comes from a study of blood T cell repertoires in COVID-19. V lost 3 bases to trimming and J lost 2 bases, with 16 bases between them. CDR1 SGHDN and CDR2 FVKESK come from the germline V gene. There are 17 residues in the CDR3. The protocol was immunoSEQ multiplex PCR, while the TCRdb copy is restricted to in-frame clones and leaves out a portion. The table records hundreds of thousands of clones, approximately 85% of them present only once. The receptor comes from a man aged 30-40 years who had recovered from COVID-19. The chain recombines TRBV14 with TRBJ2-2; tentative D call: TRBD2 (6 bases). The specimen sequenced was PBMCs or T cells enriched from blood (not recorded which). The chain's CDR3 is CASSHTGWTTNTGELFF. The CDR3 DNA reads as TGTGCCAGCAGCCATACGGGGTGGACTACCAACACCGGGGAGCTGTTTTTT.